What follows are 25 T cell receptor beta chains derived from one specimen sequenced in a study of cytomegalovirus exposure and HLA in healthy donors. PCR was performed using 60 Vbeta and 13 Jbeta primers. Assay used: immunoSEQ multiplex PCR; TCRdb lists only in-frame clones, some missing. The table lists some 170,000 clones, approximately 80% of them singletons. Sequenced material: PBMCs. The source is a man in his forties in good health and CMV-seronegative.

V usage is TRBV6-1 and J usage is TRBJ2-7, with TRBD1 matching over 8 bases. The CDR3 has 13 residues. J lost 5 bases, V lost 4 bases, and 4 bases had no gene match. From germline, CDR1 is MNHNS and CDR2 SASEGT. Here the CDR3 DNA reads TGTGCCAGCAGTGTGGACAGGGTACACGAGCAGTACTTC. As protein: CASSVDRVHEQYF.

V is TRBV6-1 and J is TRBJ2-5, with 13 bases matching TRBD2. V was clipped by 2 bases and J by 2 bases; unmatched bases: 5. CDR1 is MNHNS, CDR2 SASEGT, per germline. The CDR3 has 17 amino acids. In nucleotides, the CDR3 is TGTGCCAGCAGTGAAAGGGGACTAGCGGGGTTTCAAGAGACCCAGTACTTC. Its protein product is CASSERGLAGFQETQYF.

V usage is TRBV7-3 and J usage is TRBJ2-3, with 12 positions matching TRBD2. This CDR3 is 15 amino acids long. V was pared by 3 bases and J by 4 bases, with 2 bases of the junction left unmatched. Per the germline V gene, CDR1 is SGHTA and CDR2 is FQGTGA. The CDR3 sequence: CASSFASGGADTQYF. The CDR3 DNA reads TGTGCCAGCAGCTTTGCTAGCGGGGGGGCAGATACGCAGTATTTT.

The J gene is TRBJ2-1, the V gene TRBV7-2, with D tentatively TRBD1 (5 bases). This CDR3 contains 12 residues. Germline loops: CDR1 SGHTA, CDR2 FQGNSA. Trimming stripped 2 bases from V and 10 bases from J, with 9 bases between. CDR3 loop: CASSLISGEQFF. The CDR3 DNA reads TGTGCCAGCAGCTTAATTTCAGGGGAGCAGTTCTTC.

There are a few counts of this clone. In DNA, the CDR3 is TGCGCCAGCAGCCAATGGGTACTAGCGATCTACGAGCAGTACTTC. Translation gives CASSQWVLAIYEQYF. This chain uses TRBV4-1 with TRBJ2-7, with 7 bases identical to TRBD2. Trimming took 2 bases from V and 3 from J; bases not matched to a gene: 7. The CDR3 runs 15 residues. Germline V lookup: CDR1 MGHRA, CDR2 YSYEKL.

The rearrangement uses TRBV11-2 and TRBJ2-1; TRBD2 matches at 10 bases. Germline trimming cut 5 bases from V and 5 bases from J; bases unmatched to any gene: 9. CDR3 size: 16 residues. Looked up from germline, CDR1 is SGHAT and CDR2 is FQNNGV. The DNA of the CDR3 is TGTGCCAGCAGCCGAATAGCGGGGGGCCTTAACAATGAGCAGTTCTTC. Encoded protein: CASSRIAGGLNNEQFF.

The gene calls are TRBV5-6 and TRBJ2-5, with 15 bases identical to TRBD2. CDR3 length: 16 amino acids. With 7 bases clipped from V and 4 bases from J, the junction kept 8 bases outside the gene matches. Germline CDR1 is SGHDT and CDR2 is YYEEEE. The CDR3 DNA reads TGTGCCAGCCGGACTAGCGGGGGGGCCGCTGGAGAGACCCAGTACTTC. Translating gives CASRTSGGAAGETQYF.

The chain couples TRBV6-5 to TRBJ2-4, with a possible D match to TRBD2 (6 bases). Germline V CDR1 and CDR2: MNHEY, SVGAGI. Trimming took 0 bases from V and 15 from J, leaving 15 bases between them. CDR3 length: 13 residues. CDR3 residues: CASSYSERGFGYF. The CDR3 DNA is TGTGCCAGCAGTTACTCGGAACGGGGGTTCGGGTACTTC.

The V call is TRBV5-4, the J call TRBJ1-6; tentative D call: TRBD1 (5 bases). Germline V CDR1 and CDR2: SGHNT, YYREEE (reference sequence). The V gene lost 4 bases and the J gene lost 0 bases, with 11 bases spanning the gap. The CDR3 runs to 16 residues. CDR3 in amino acids: CASSRGQGSYNSPLHF. The DNA for the CDR3 is TGTGCCAGCAGCAGAGGTCAGGGCTCCTATAATTCACCCCTCCACTTT. The variable domain in full, with the rest retrieved from reference TRBV5-4 and TRBJ1-6, is ETGVTQSPTHLIKTRGQQVTLRCSSQSGHNTVSWYQQALGQGPQFIFQYYREEENGRGNFPPRFSGLQFPNYSSELNVNALELDDSALYLCASSRGQGSYNSPLHFGNGTRLTVT.

The gene calls are TRBV27 and TRBJ2-7, with 8 bases matching TRBD1. This CDR3 has 13 residues. Germline CDR1 reads MNHEY; CDR2 reads SMNVEV (reference sequence). Written as DNA, the CDR3 is TGTGCGACCGGACAGGGTATCCCCTACGAGCAGTACTTC. Translation: CATGQGIPYEQYF.

The rearrangement links TRBV5-6 to TRBJ2-4, with D tentatively TRBD1 (5 bases). Per the germline V gene, CDR1 is SGHDT and CDR2 is YYEEEE. The CDR3 contains 14 residues. The V gene lost 2 bases and the J gene lost 4 bases, with 10 bases spanning the gap. CDR3 sequence reads: CASSFGQPKNIQYF. The CDR3 DNA reads TGTGCCAGCAGCTTCGGACAACCAAAAAACATTCAGTACTTC.

This clone has more than one count but fewer than ten. The chain has TRBV6-5 and TRBJ2-7; TRBD1 agrees at 8 bases. The CDR3 is made up of 14 amino acids. V lost 4 bases and J lost 5; bases outside the gene matches: 7. Germline V gives CDR1 MNHEY, CDR2 SVGAGI. The CDR3 region is CASSSITGGNEQYF. The CDR3 DNA follows: TGTGCCAGCAGTTCCATCACAGGGGGTAACGAGCAGTACTTC.

The chain recombines TRBV5-4 with TRBJ2-1; D uncertain. Trimming left V 2 bases short and J 8 bases short, with 8 bases between. This CDR3 comprises 12 residues. The germline V gene encodes CDR1 SGHNT and CDR2 YYREEE (reference sequence). The CDR3 is CASSFQRDEQFF. CDR3 DNA: TGTGCCAGCAGCTTCCAGCGAGATGAGCAGTTCTTC.

CDR3 nucleotides: TGTGCCATCAGTGACGCACTAGACGGGGAGACCCAGTACTTC. Residues: CAISDALDGETQYF. The rearrangement links TRBV10-3 to TRBJ2-5; D may be TRBD2 (5 bases). The V end was cut by 3 bases, the J end by 5 bases, with 13 bases between. The germline gives CDR1 ENHRY, CDR2 SYGVKD. This CDR3 has 14 amino acids.

The chain has TRBV12-5 and TRBJ1-4; 7 positions agree with TRBD1. Germline V gene data show CDR1 as LGHNT and CDR2 as FRNRAP. With V trimmed by 1 base and J by 3 bases, 5 bases remained unmatched. CDR3 length: 16 residues. DNA of the CDR3: TGTGCTAGTGGTTTGGGTACAGGGGCCCCTAATGAAAAACTGTTTTTT. Residues: CASGLGTGAPNEKLFF.

This clone was recorded a few times. The gene calls are TRBV6-4 and TRBJ2-1; D uncertain. Germline V gene lookup returns CDR1 MRHNA and CDR2 SNTAGT. Trimming shortened V by 2 bases and J by 5 bases, and 4 bases separated the two germline ends. This CDR3 spans 12 amino acids. The CDR3 sequence: CASSDRDNEQFF. DNA for the CDR3: TGTGCCAGCAGTGACAGAGACAATGAGCAGTTCTTC.

This clone was seen only a few times. This rearrangement joins TRBV7-2 to TRBJ1-1; D call uncertain. V was pared by 1 base and J by 1 base, with 10 bases between. This CDR3 spans 15 amino acids. The germline gives CDR1 SGHTA, CDR2 FQGNSA. CDR3 sequence (DNA): TGTGCCAGCAGCTTAGTCCTTTCGGGGAACACTGAAGCTTTCTTT. It specifies CASSLVLSGNTEAFF.

This rearrangement joins TRBV29-1 to TRBJ2-5; TRBD1 matches 8 bases. This CDR3 has 14 amino acids. CDR1 and CDR2 (germline): SQVTM, ANQGSEA. The V segment lost 7 bases and the J segment 7 bases; nucleotides outside the gene matches: 14. The CDR3 DNA sequence: TGCAGCGGGACGACGCAGGGGGCAGGGGTGACCCAGTACTTC. Translating it yields CSGTTQGAGVTQYF.

The genes are TRBV6-5 and TRBJ2-5; D may be TRBD2 (5 bases). CDR1 and CDR2 (germline): MNHEY, SVGAGI. The CDR3 loop spans 12 amino acids. The ends were cut back, 6 bases at V and 9 bases at J, with 14 bases in the middle. CDR3 residues: CASRQAAGAQYF. The CDR3 region has the DNA TGTGCCAGCAGGCAGGCTGCCGGGGCCCAGTACTTC.

The rearrangement links TRBV5-1 to TRBJ1-2; 8 nucleotides align to TRBD1. The CDR3 sequence is 13 residues long. With V trimmed by 1 base and J by 8 bases, 4 bases remained unmatched. The germline V gene encodes CDR1 SGHRS and CDR2 YFSETQ. The CDR3 spells CASSLRDRIGYTF. As DNA, the CDR3 is TGCGCCAGCAGCTTGAGGGACAGGATAGGCTACACCTTC.

This clone was recorded a few times. The gene calls are TRBV6-1 and TRBJ1-4; D might be TRBD1 (5 bases). With 3 bases removed from V and 7 bases from J, the gap between germline ends came to 9 bases. Per germline, CDR1 MNHNS and CDR2 SASEGT. The CDR3 covers 13 residues. CDR3: CASSEGGAEKLFF. For the CDR3, the DNA is TGTGCCAGCAGTGAGGGGGGAGCTGAAAAACTGTTTTTT.

The rearrangement uses TRBV9 and TRBJ2-5; D is ambiguous. CDR3 length: 14 residues. Germline loops: CDR1 SGDLS, CDR2 YYNGEE. V shed 4 bases and J shed 5 bases, with 15 bases lying between them. The CDR3 region is CASSNPGLSETQYF. The CDR3 nucleotides are TGTGCCAGCAGCAACCCCGGGTTAAGCGAGACCCAGTACTTC.

This clone was recorded only once. This chain connects TRBV27 to TRBJ2-2, with D tentatively TRBD1 (7 bases). Germline assignment: CDR1 MNHEY and CDR2 SMNVEV (reference sequence). The V gene lost 10 bases and the J gene lost 7 bases, with 22 bases spanning the gap. This CDR3 is 15 amino acids long. The CDR3 DNA follows: TGTGCCACTTTTTCCGGGGGACAGCATGTCGGGGAGCTGTTTTTT. Translation gives CATFSGGQHVGELFF.

The gene calls are TRBV19 and TRBJ1-1; D is undetermined. The CDR3 has 13 residues. Looked up from germline, CDR1 is LNHDA and CDR2 is SQIVND (reference sequence). The V and J ends lost 5 bases and 6 bases respectively, with 13 bases between them. CDR3 bases: TGTGCCAGTAGTTCCCCGGGGATTTCTGAAGCTTTCTTT. Residues: CASSSPGISEAFF.

This sequence joins TRBV6-5 and TRBJ2-7; maybe TRBD1 (5 bases). Germline CDR1 and CDR2: MNHEY and SVGAGI. V shed 5 bases and J shed 2 bases, with 13 bases lying between them. The CDR3 is 14 residues long. CDR3 DNA: TGTGCCAGCAGTCCCGTAGGGGCCCCCTACGAGCAGTACTTC. It translates to CASSPVGAPYEQYF.